This T cell receptor beta chain was sequenced during a study of cytomegalovirus exposure and HLA in healthy donors. PCR involved 60 Vbeta and 13 Jbeta primers. Clones were read by immunoSEQ multiplex PCR, and TCRdb kept only the in-frame ones, dropping some. Seen here are about 200,000 clones, about 72% observed once, and the top ten hold around 4%. The CDR3 totals 14 residues. The germline V gene encodes CDR1 SQVTM and CDR2 ANQGSEA. The ends lost 6 bases at V and 7 bases at J; junction bases unmatched: 11. This clone was observed once. V usage is TRBV29-1 and J usage is TRBJ2-7; TRBD2 matches at 11 bases. This TCR came from a male donor in good health and CMV-seronegative. Sequencing used PBMCs. CDR3 residues: CSVTRLAGKEEQYF. The CDR3 DNA reads TGCAGCGTAACACGACTAGCGGGGAAGGAGGAGCAGTACTTC.